This paragraph reports one T cell receptor beta chain. Germline lookup yields CDR1 MNHNS and CDR2 SASEGT. Losses at the gene ends were 3 bases for V and 1 base for J; bases not matched to a gene: 9. CDR3 length: 19 residues. This record belongs to a study of blood T cell repertoires in COVID-19. Individuals aged roughly 18 to 90 years were recruited from 24 US areas. Participants' own reports of clinical history determined their cohort assignment. Two negative PCRs, clearance, or symptom resolution characterized the recovered Cohort 3 donors. In the original analysis: Researchers report that nucleated cell counts were estimated from reference gene primer amplification. The protocol was immunoSEQ multiplex PCR, while the TCRdb copy is restricted to in-frame clones and leaves out a portion. V, J and clone size are those of that table, while D and trimming were read from the DNA. The table has 250,000 to 350,000 clones, 80% to 90% seen once.

J is TRBJ2-1 and V is TRBV6-1, with 13 positions matching TRBD2. The specimen was PBMCs or T cells enriched from blood (not recorded which). The TCR comes from a woman under 30 who had recovered from COVID-19. The CDR3 nucleotides read TGTGCCAGCAGTGACCCCGTGCCGGGACTAGCGGGGTCCTACAATGAGCAGTTCTTC. Residues: CASSDPVPGLAGSYNEQFF.